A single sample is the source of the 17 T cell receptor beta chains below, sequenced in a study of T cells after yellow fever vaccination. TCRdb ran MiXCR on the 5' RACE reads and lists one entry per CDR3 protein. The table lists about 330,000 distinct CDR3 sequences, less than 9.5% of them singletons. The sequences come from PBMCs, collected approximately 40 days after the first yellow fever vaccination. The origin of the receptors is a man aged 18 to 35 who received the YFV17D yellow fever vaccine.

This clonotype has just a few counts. For the CDR3, the DNA is TGTGCCAGCAGTAGGACAGGGGGGGAGACCCAGTACTTC. Protein sequence: CASSRTGGETQYF. This chain connects TRBV12-3 or TRBV12-4 to TRBJ2-5; 10 positions agree with TRBD1. The CDR3 runs 13 residues. Trimming took 5 bases from V and 5 from J; bases not matched to a gene: 2.

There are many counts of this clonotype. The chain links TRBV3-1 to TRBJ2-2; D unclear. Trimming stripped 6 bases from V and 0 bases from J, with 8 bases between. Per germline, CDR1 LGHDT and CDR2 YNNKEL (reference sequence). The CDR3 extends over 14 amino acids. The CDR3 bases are TGTGCCAGCAGACGGACCTCGAACACCGGGGAGCTGTTTTTT. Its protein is CASRRTSNTGELFF.

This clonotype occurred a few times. This CDR3 reads CASLARGLDTQYF. The CDR3 nucleotides read TGTGCCAGCTTGGCGAGGGGTCTTGATACGCAGTATTTT. The genes are TRBV6-1 and TRBJ2-3; possibly TRBD1 or TRBD2 for D (5 bases each). Trimming removed 8 bases at V and 6 bases at J, with 15 bases between. The CDR3 is made up of 13 amino acids. Germline-derived CDR1 and CDR2 are MNHNS and SASEGT.

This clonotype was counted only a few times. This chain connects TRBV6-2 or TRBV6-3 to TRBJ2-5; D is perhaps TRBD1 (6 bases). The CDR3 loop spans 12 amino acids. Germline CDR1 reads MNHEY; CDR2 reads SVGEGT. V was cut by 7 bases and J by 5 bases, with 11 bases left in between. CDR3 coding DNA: TGTGCCAGCAAGGGGGTCTGGGAGACCCAGTACTTC. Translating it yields CASKGVWETQYF.

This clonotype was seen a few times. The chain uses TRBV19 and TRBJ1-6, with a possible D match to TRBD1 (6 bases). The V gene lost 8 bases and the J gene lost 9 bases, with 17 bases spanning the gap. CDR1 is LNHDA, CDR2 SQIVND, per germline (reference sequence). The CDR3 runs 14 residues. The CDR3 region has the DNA TGTGCCAGTGTCGAAACAGGGATCGGTTCACCCCTCCACTTT. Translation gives CASVETGIGSPLHF. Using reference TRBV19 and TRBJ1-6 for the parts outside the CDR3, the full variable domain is DGGITQSPKYLFRKEGQNVTLSCEQNLNHDAMYWYRQDPGQGLRLIYYSQIVNDFQKGDIAEGYSVSREKKESFPLTVTSAQKNPTAFYLCASVETGIGSPLHFGNGTRLTVT.

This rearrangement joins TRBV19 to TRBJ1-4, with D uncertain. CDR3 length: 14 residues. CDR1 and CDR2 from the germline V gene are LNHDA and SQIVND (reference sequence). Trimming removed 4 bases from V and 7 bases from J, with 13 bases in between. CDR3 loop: CASSTRAGAEKLFF. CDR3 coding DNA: TGTGCCAGTAGTACCCGGGCCGGAGCTGAAAAACTGTTTTTT.

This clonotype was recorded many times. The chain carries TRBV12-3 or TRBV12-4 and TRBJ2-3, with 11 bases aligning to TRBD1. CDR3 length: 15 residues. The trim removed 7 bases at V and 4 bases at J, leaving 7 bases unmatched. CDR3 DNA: TGTGCCAGCACCCGGGACAGGGGGGGCCCAGATACGCAGTATTTT. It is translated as CASTRDRGGPDTQYF.

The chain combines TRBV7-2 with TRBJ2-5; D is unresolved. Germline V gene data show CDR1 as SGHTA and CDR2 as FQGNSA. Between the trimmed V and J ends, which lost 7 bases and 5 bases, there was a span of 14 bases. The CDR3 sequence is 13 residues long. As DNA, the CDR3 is TGTGCCAGCACCCTTCAAGCCCGGGAGACCCAGTACTTC. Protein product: CASTLQARETQYF.

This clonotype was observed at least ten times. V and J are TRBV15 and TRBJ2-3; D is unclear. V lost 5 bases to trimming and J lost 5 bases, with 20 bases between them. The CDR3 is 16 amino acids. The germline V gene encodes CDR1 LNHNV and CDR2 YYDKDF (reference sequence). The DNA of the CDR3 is TGTGCCACCAGCTCCCGGGCAATGCCTGCCCTAGATACGCAGTATTTT. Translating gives CATSSRAMPALDTQYF.

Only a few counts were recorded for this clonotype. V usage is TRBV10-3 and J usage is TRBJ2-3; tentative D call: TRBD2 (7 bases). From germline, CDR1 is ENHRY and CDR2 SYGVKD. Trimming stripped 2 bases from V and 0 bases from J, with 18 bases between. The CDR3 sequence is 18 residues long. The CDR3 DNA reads TGTGCCATCAGTGAGAGGGGGGGTACCCCCACTAGCACAGATACGCAGTATTTT. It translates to CAISERGGTPTSTDTQYF.

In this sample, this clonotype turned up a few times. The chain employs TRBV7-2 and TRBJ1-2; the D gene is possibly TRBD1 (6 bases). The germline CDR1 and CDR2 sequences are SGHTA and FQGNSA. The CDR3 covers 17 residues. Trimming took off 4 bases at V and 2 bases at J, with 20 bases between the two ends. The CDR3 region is CASSSYLGTPTNYGYTF. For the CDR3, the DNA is TGTGCCAGCAGCTCCTATCTCGGGACACCAACAAACTATGGCTACACCTTC.

The CDR3 region has the DNA TGTGCCAGCAGCCTACGACTAGCGGGGGCGACCAACACAGATACGCAGTATTTT. Translating gives CASSLRLAGATNTDTQYF. The chain carries TRBV7-8 and TRBJ2-3; 12 bases match TRBD2. The trim removed 5 bases at V and 2 bases at J, leaving 11 bases unmatched. The CDR3 totals 18 residues. Per the germline V gene, CDR1 is SGHVS and CDR2 is FQNEAQ. Using reference TRBV7-8 and TRBJ2-3 for the parts outside the CDR3, the full variable domain is GAGVSQSPRYKVAKRGQDVALRCDPISGHVSLFWYQQALGQGPEFLTYFQNEAQLDKSGLPSDRFFAERPEGSVSTLKIQRTQQEDSAVYLCASSLRLAGATNTDTQYFGPGTRLTVL.

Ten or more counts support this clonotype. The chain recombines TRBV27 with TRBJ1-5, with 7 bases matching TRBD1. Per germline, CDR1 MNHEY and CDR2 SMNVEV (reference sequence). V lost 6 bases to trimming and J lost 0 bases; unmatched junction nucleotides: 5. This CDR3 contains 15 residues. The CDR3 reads CASRVGQISNQPQHF. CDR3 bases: TGTGCCAGCAGAGTGGGACAGATTAGCAATCAGCCCCAGCATTTT.

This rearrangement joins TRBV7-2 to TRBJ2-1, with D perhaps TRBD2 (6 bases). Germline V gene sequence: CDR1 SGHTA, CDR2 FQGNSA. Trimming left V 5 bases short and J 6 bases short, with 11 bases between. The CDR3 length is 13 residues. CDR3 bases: TGTGCCAGCAGCCTTGGACTACTCAATGAGCAGTTCTTC. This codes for CASSLGLLNEQFF.

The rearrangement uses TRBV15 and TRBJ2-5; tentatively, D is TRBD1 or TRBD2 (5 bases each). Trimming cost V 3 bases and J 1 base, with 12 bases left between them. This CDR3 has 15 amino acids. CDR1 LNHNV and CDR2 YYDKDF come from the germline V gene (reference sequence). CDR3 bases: TGTGCCACCAGCAGGTCCCCAGGGACCCAAGAGACCCAGTACTTC. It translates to CATSRSPGTQETQYF.

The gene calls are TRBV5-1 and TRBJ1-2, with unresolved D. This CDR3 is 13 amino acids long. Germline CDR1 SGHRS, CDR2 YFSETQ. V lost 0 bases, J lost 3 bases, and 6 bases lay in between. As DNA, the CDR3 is TGCGCCAGCAGCTTGGAACGCCACTATGGCTACACCTTC. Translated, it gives CASSLERHYGYTF.

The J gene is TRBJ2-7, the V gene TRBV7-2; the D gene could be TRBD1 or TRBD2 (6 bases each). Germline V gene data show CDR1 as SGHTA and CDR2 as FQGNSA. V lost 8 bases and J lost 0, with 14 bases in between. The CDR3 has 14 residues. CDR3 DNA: TGTGCCAGCCGCGAAGGGGGGAGCTCCTACGAGCAGTACTTC. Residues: CASREGGSSYEQYF.